The 26 T cell receptor beta chains below were found in one sample sequenced in a study of cytomegalovirus exposure and HLA in healthy donors. The study ran its PCR with 60 Vbeta and 13 Jbeta primers. This table comes from immunoSEQ multiplex PCR, and its TCRdb copy is limited to in-frame clones, with some not included. The sample has fewer than 200,000 clones; roughly 79% are singletons. What was sequenced was PBMCs. The receptors stem from a woman aged 50 to 65 in good health and CMV-seronegative.

V gene TRBV11-2 combines with J gene TRBJ2-5; maybe TRBD1 (8 bases). The CDR3 contains 13 residues. Germline CDR1 SGHAT, CDR2 FQNNGV. Trimming cost V 5 bases and J 5 bases, with 12 bases left between them. The CDR3 DNA reads as TGTGCCAGCAGCACACAGGGGGGGGAGACCCAGTACTTC. Protein product: CASSTQGGETQYF.

The chain's CDR3 is CASSPLDRISYGYTF. Written as DNA, the CDR3 is TGTGCCAGCAGTCCGTTGGACAGGATAAGCTATGGCTACACCTTC. This chain uses TRBV6-5 with TRBJ1-2; TRBD1 matches at 7 bases. CDR1 is MNHEY, CDR2 SVGAGI, per germline. J gave up 4 bases and V 5 bases, and 10 bases lay outside the gene matches. This CDR3 is 15 amino acids long.

The chain has TRBV6-6 and TRBJ2-7; 8 bases fit TRBD1. Germline CDR1 is MNHNY and CDR2 is SVGAGI (reference sequence). The V and J ends lost 5 bases and 0 bases, in that order; junction bases with no gene match: 9. This CDR3 has 16 residues. The CDR3 nucleotides read TGTGCCAGCAGTAATCCGGGACAGGTCATCTCCTACGAGCAGTACTTC. This sequence encodes CASSNPGQVISYEQYF.

The rearrangement joins TRBV5-5 to TRBJ2-3; D possibly corresponds to TRBD1 (6 bases). The V end lost 4 bases, the J end lost 0 bases, and 12 bases lay between the germline ends. This CDR3 contains 15 residues. CDR1 is SGHKS, CDR2 YYEKEE, per germline (reference sequence). The CDR3 sequence is CASSQQGSSTDTQYF. The CDR3, as DNA: TGTGCCAGCAGCCAACAGGGTTCTAGCACAGATACGCAGTATTTT.

This chain joins TRBV6-1 and TRBJ1-4; 9 bases are a match to TRBD1. V lost 6 bases to trimming and J lost 4 bases; unmatched junction nucleotides: 3. Germline assignment: CDR1 MNHNS and CDR2 SASEGT. This CDR3 is built from 14 residues. The CDR3 is CASSLTGGNEKLFF. In nucleotides, the CDR3 is TGTGCCAGCAGCCTGACAGGGGGTAATGAAAAACTGTTTTTT.

The rearrangement joins TRBV7-4 to TRBJ2-7; D not resolved. Trimming shortened V by 3 bases and J by 3 bases, and 6 bases separated the two germline ends. This CDR3 is built from 12 residues. The germline CDR1 and CDR2 sequences are SGHVT and SQSDAQ. CDR3 DNA sequence: TGTGCCAGCAGCTTGACACGCTACGAGCAGTACTTC. Translation: CASSLTRYEQYF. Variable domain in full (rest from reference TRBV7-4 and TRBJ2-7): GAGVSQSPRYKVAKRGRDVALRCDSISGHVTLYWYRQTLGQGSEVLTYSQSDAQRDKSGRPSGRFSAERPERSVSTLKIQRTEQGDSAVYLCASSLTRYEQYFGPGTRLTVT.

This chain connects TRBV9 to TRBJ2-5, with 7 bases matching TRBD1. In germline, CDR1 is SGDLS, CDR2 YYNGEE. V lost 3 bases, J lost 1 base, and 3 bases stayed unmatched. The CDR3 contains 14 residues. CDR3 bases: TGTGCCAGCAGCGGGAGACAGGGCCAAGAGACCCAGTACTTC. It yields the protein CASSGRQGQETQYF.

The chain combines TRBV23-1 with TRBJ2-2; 8 nucleotides align to TRBD2. TRBV23-1 is assigned to the ORF class and has an uncertain function. V was clipped by 0 bases and J by 2 bases; unmatched bases: 11. This CDR3 is built from 19 residues. In nucleotides, the CDR3 is TGCGCCAGCAGTCAATCGCCTCAAACTAGCGGAGTAAACACCGGGGAGCTGTTTTTT. This codes for CASSQSPQTSGVNTGELFF.

V is TRBV5-1 and J is TRBJ1-2; D may be TRBD1 (5 bases). V lost 4 bases and J lost 7, with 11 bases in between. CDR1 SGHRS and CDR2 YFSETQ come from the germline V gene. CDR3 size: 12 residues. In nucleotides, the CDR3 is TGCGCCAGCAGCCTACTGGGGGGTGGCTACACCTTC. It yields the protein CASSLLGGGYTF. The variable domain in full, with the rest retrieved from reference TRBV5-1 and TRBJ1-2, is KAGVTQTPRYLIKTRGQQVTLSCSPISGHRSVSWYQQTPGQGLQFLFEYFSETQRNKGNFPGRFSGRQFSNSRSEMNVSTLELGDSALYLCASSLLGGGYTFGSGTRLTVV.

V is TRBV13 and J is TRBJ2-1; the match to TRBD1 covers 7 bases. The ends lost 4 bases at V and 8 bases at J; junction bases unmatched: 8. This CDR3 has 14 residues. In germline, CDR1 is PRHDT, CDR2 FYEKMQ (reference sequence). As DNA, the CDR3 is TGTGCCAGCAGCTCTTTGACAGGGTCATATGAGCAGTTCTTC. Translation gives CASSSLTGSYEQFF.

This clone was counted once. This chain joins TRBV28 and TRBJ2-7; TRBD1 agrees at 7 bases. Germline-derived CDR1 and CDR2 are MDHEN and SYDVKM. J gave up 2 bases and V 5 bases, and 6 bases lay outside the gene matches. This CDR3 is built from 14 residues. The CDR3 coding sequence is TGTGCCAGCAGTCCCGGACAGGTCCCCTACGAGCAGTACTTC. Its translation: CASSPGQVPYEQYF.

The chain uses TRBV7-9 and TRBJ1-3; D unresolved. CDR1 is SEHNR and CDR2 is FQNEAQ in the germline V gene (reference sequence). Between the trimmed V and J ends, which lost 1 base and 0 bases, there was a span of 7 bases. The CDR3 length is 15 residues. The CDR3 is CASSLVSSSGNTIYF. CDR3 coding DNA: TGTGCCAGCAGCTTAGTTAGCAGCTCTGGAAACACCATATATTTT.

This chain uses TRBV9 with TRBJ2-1; 9 nucleotides agree with TRBD2. In germline, CDR1 is SGDLS, CDR2 YYNGEE. The CDR3 totals 14 residues. V trimming: 3 bases; J trimming: 4 bases; junction bases outside the gene matches: 2. The CDR3 DNA reads TGTGCCAGCAGCGAGGGACTAGCTTACAATGAGCAGTTCTTC. Translation: CASSEGLAYNEQFF.

V is TRBV28 and J is TRBJ1-1; no firm D call. Germline values: CDR1 MDHEN, CDR2 SYDVKM. The CDR3 runs 13 residues. Deletions cut 4 bases from V and 1 base from J, with 7 bases between. CDR3 nucleotide sequence: TGTGCCAGCAGTTCACAACCGAACACTGAAGCTTTCTTT. Translation: CASSSQPNTEAFF.

The chain links TRBV28 to TRBJ2-7, with TRBD2 matching 10 bases. The CDR3 runs to 15 residues. After removal of 2 bases from V and 1 base from J, the junction contained 2 bases not matched to a gene. CDR1 MDHEN and CDR2 SYDVKM come from the germline V gene. The CDR3 nucleotides are TGTGCCAGCAGTTTAAGCGGGGGGGGTTCCTACGAGCAGTACTTC. Translated, it gives CASSLSGGGSYEQYF.

This clone has just one count. The genes are TRBV9 and TRBJ1-1; D is perhaps TRBD1 (5 bases). The CDR3 runs 11 residues. Germline CDR1 is SGDLS and CDR2 is YYNGEE. The V end lost 3 bases, the J end lost 7 bases, and 7 bases lay between the germline ends. CDR3 sequence: CASSAGDEAFF. The CDR3 coding sequence is TGTGCCAGCAGCGCGGGGGATGAAGCTTTCTTT.

V is TRBV11-2 and J is TRBJ2-1; 7 positions match TRBD1. Trimming cost V 5 bases and J 3 bases; bases outside gene matches: 7. This CDR3 region has 15 residues. Germline CDR1 and CDR2: SGHAT and FQNNGV. The CDR3, as DNA: TGTGCCAGCAGCCCGACAGGGAACCTCTACAATGAGCAGTTCTTC. This codes for CASSPTGNLYNEQFF.

The chain uses TRBV9 and TRBJ1-1; D not resolved. The V gene lost 0 bases and the J gene lost 1 base, with 19 bases spanning the gap. Germline lookup yields CDR1 SGDLS and CDR2 YYNGEE. This CDR3 has 18 residues. DNA for the CDR3: TGTGCCAGCAGCGTAGGTTCCGGAGTTGCGAGGGAGAACACTGAAGCTTTCTTT. Translated: CASSVGSGVARENTEAFF. The full variable domain, in which reference TRBV9 and TRBJ1-1 provide the parts outside the CDR3, is DSGVTQTPKHLITATGQRVTLRCSPRSGDLSVYWYQQSLDQGLQFLIQYYNGEERAKGNILERFSAQQFPDLHSELNLSSLELGDSALYFCASSVGSGVARENTEAFFGQGTRLTVV.

The V and J genes are TRBV27 and TRBJ1-2; 7 nucleotides agree with TRBD1. Germline loops: CDR1 MNHEY, CDR2 SMNVEV (reference sequence). This CDR3 has 13 amino acids. V lost 6 bases and J lost 4; bases outside the gene matches: 5. CDR3 in DNA: TGTGCCAGCAGCCCTTGGGACAGCTATGGCTACACCTTC. This gives the protein CASSPWDSYGYTF.

CDR3 amino acids: CAISAGSGTYEQYF. CDR3 coding DNA: TGTGCCATCAGTGCCGGTAGCGGGACCTACGAGCAGTACTTC. This chain links TRBV10-3 with TRBJ2-7; 8 nucleotides agree with TRBD2. This CDR3 spans 14 amino acids. CDR1 ENHRY and CDR2 SYGVKD come from the germline V gene. V dropped 4 bases and J dropped 2; count of bases not matched to a gene: 4.

This chain links TRBV2 with TRBJ2-1; D is possibly TRBD2 (6 bases). In germline, CDR1 is SNHLY, CDR2 FYNNEI. The V and J ends lost 7 bases and 3 bases respectively, with 13 bases between them. This CDR3 is 14 amino acids long. This chain's CDR3 is CASKDWTIYNEQFF. The DNA of the CDR3 is TGTGCCAGCAAAGATTGGACTATCTACAATGAGCAGTTCTTC.

This clone appeared a single time. V usage is TRBV28 and J usage is TRBJ2-7; 7 bases match TRBD1. Germline CDR1 is MDHEN and CDR2 is SYDVKM. The CDR3 totals 15 residues. V was clipped by 4 bases and J by 1 base; unmatched bases: 7. CDR3 nucleotide sequence: TGTGCCAGCAGTTCTACCGGACAGGTTTCCTACGAGCAGTACTTC. It is translated as CASSSTGQVSYEQYF.

The rearrangement joins TRBV7-9 to TRBJ1-5; 8 bases are a match to TRBD1. This CDR3 is 14 amino acids long. V was clipped by 5 bases and J by 6 bases; unmatched bases: 6. Germline V gene lookup returns CDR1 SEHNR and CDR2 FQNEAQ (reference sequence). The DNA for the CDR3 is TGTGCCAGCAGCCCCAGGGGGCGAGGTCAGCCCCAGCATTTT. It encodes CASSPRGRGQPQHF.

The V gene is TRBV7-8, the J gene TRBJ1-2, with 7 nucleotides matching TRBD1. The germline V gene has CDR1 SGHVS and CDR2 FQNEAQ. With V trimmed by 0 bases and J by 2 bases, 21 bases remained unmatched. The CDR3 is 21 amino acids. The CDR3 is CASSLAVVLRGQKKINYGYTF. Written as DNA, the CDR3 is TGTGCCAGCAGCTTAGCAGTCGTTCTCCGGGGACAGAAAAAAATAAACTATGGCTACACCTTC.

This chain links TRBV7-2 with TRBJ2-1, with 9 bases matching TRBD1. Germline V gives CDR1 SGHTA, CDR2 FQGNSA. V was pared by 4 bases and J by 6 bases, with 7 bases of the junction left unmatched. CDR3 length: 15 residues. The CDR3 nucleotides read TGTGCCAGCAGCTACCCCGGGACAGGGCTCAATGAGCAGTTCTTC. Its protein product is CASSYPGTGLNEQFF.

About this clone itself: Other nucleotide sequences from this sample produce the same CDR3. The V and J genes are TRBV27 and TRBJ2-7; D gene ambiguous. Trimming pared 0 bases from V and 4 bases from J, leaving 7 bases between. Per germline, CDR1 MNHEY and CDR2 SMNVEV (reference sequence). The CDR3 loop spans 13 amino acids. In nucleotides, the CDR3 is TGTGCCAGCAGTTTATCTCGCAGTTACGAGCAGTACTTC. Its protein product is CASSLSRSYEQYF.